Listed below are T cell receptor beta chains from one sample, sequenced in a study of long-term antiretroviral therapy in people with HIV. The method was immunoSEQ multiplex PCR; TCRdb's version includes in-frame clones alone and lacks a portion of them. This repertoire shows about 11,000 clones, around 80% found once; its top ten account for roughly a fifth. This material consisted of unsorted PBMCs, taken 7.2 years after starting antiretroviral therapy. The receptors were sampled from a man aged 45 to 65 with HIV. The CDR3 runs from the conserved cysteine through the conserved F or W. A D gene is named only where the DNA matches it firmly. Rows may omit the clone size; those that give it use once, few, many or a size class.

d_gene,abundance,v_gene,j_gene,CDR3nt,CDR3aa
-,once,TRBV7-9,TRBJ1-2,TGTGCCAGCAGCTTAGCGGAGCTTTATGGCTACACCTTC,CASSLAELYGYTF
TRBD2,-,TRBV7-8,TRBJ2-3,TGTGCCAGCAGCTTATTAGCGGGGGGGTCCACAGATACGCAGTATTTT,CASSLLAGGSTDTQYF
-,few,TRBV11-3,TRBJ1-1,TGTGCCAGCCCTCGAGTGAACACTGAAGCTTTCTTT,CASPRVNTEAFF
TRBD1,-,TRBV7-9,TRBJ2-7,TGTGCCAGCAGCTCCGTCGGACAGGGTTACGAGCAGTACTTC,CASSSVGQGYEQYF
TRBD2,-,TRBV2,TRBJ2-1,TGTGCCAGCCTCCTTCCTAGCGGGTACAATGAGCAGTTCTTC,CASLLPSGYNEQFF
-,-,TRBV10-3,TRBJ1-2,TGTGCCATCGACAGCGGTTACCCTAACTATGGCTACACCTTC,CAIDSGYPNYGYTF
TRBD2,-,TRBV5-1,TRBJ2-7,TGCGCCAGCAGCTTTGGACTAGCGGGCACATCCTACGAGCAGTACTTC,CASSFGLAGTSYEQYF
TRBD2,-,TRBV5-6,TRBJ2-7,TGTGCCAGCAGCTCTCCGGGACTAGCGGGGGGGAGGTCCTACGAGCAGTACTTC,CASSSPGLAGGRSYEQYF
-,once,TRBV19,TRBJ1-1,TGTGCCAGTACCCCCTCGGCGGGCAACACTGAAGCTTTCTTT,CASTPSAGNTEAFF
-,-,TRBV7-8,TRBJ1-6,TGTGCCAGCAGCCCCGGGACTGCTTATTCACCCCTCCACTTT,CASSPGTAYSPLHF
-,-,TRBV7-2,TRBJ2-1,TGTGCCAGCAACCTCGGGCCTTACAATGAGCAGTTCTTC,CASNLGPYNEQFF
-,-,TRBV29-1,TRBJ1-1,TGCAGCGTTATCGGGGGGCTGACTGAAGCTTTCTTT,CSVIGGLTEAFF
-,-,TRBV6-6,TRBJ1-2,TGTGCCAGCAACGGCTTGCGGGGCTATGGCTACACCTTC,CASNGLRGYGYTF
-,-,TRBV2,TRBJ1-1,TGTGCCAGCAGTGAACTTACTGAAGCTTTCTTT,CASSELTEAFF
TRBD2,few,TRBV6-6,TRBJ2-7,TGTGCCAGCAGCCTCGGGACTAGCGGGGGCTACGAGCAGTACTTC,CASSLGTSGGYEQYF
-,once,TRBV28,TRBJ1-5,TGTGCCAGCAGTCCCGGGGGAGGGGATATCAATCAGCCCCAGCATTTT,CASSPGGGDINQPQHF
-,few,TRBV4-1,TRBJ2-5,TGCGCCAGCAGCCAAGCTTGGGGGGAAGAGACCCAGTACTTC,CASSQAWGEETQYF
-,once,TRBV19,TRBJ2-5,TGTGCCAGTAAAAGAGTCTACGGGCAAGAGACCCAGTACTTC,CASKRVYGQETQYF